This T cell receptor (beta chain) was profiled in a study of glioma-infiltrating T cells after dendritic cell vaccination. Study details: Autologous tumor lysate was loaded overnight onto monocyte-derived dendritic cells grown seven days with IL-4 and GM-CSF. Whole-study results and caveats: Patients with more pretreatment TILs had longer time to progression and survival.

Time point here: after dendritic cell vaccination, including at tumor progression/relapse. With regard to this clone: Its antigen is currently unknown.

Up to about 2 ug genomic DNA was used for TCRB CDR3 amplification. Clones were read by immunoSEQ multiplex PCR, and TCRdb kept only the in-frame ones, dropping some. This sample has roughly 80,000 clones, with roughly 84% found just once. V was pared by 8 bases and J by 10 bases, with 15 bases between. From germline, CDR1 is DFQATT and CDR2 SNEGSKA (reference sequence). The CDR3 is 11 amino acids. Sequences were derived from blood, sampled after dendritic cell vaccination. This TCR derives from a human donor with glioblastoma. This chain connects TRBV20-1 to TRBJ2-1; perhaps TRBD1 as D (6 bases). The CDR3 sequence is CSPEYRDEQFF. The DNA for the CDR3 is TGCAGTCCGGAATACAGGGACGAGCAGTTCTTC.